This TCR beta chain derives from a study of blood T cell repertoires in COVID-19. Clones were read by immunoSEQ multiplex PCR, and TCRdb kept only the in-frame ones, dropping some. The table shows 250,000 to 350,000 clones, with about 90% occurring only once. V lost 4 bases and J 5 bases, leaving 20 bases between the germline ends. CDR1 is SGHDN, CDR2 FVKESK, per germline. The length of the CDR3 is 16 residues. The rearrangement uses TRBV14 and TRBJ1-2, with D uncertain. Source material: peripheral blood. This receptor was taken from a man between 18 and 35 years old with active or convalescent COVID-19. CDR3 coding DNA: TGTGCCAGCAGCCCCCGTGGGGAGAGGCTACCATATGGCTACACCTTC. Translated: CASSPRGERLPYGYTF.